Below, one T cell receptor (beta chain) is given with its context. This clonotype was seen a few times. The clone's antigen remains unknown. Per-base quality was not reported, and no clone a single base away is much larger than it. This specimen belongs to a study (dated by TCRdb to the mid-2010s). The germline V gene provides CDR1 MDHEN and CDR2 SYDVKM. V and J are truncated by 7 bases and 6 bases respectively, leaving an intervening sequence of 3 bases. Taken from cysteine to phenylalanine, the CDR3 has 10 residues. Just the 30-base CDR3 DNA is kept, in frame starting at base 1. Library preparation was by RT-PCR. The sequencer listed for this sample is Illumina MiSeq. TCRdb cleaned the public reads at Q25 with fastp, built clones with MiXCR and kept in-frame beta chains. Rows merge per CDR3 protein into single entries with the most common DNA and genes. The sample table holds about 680,000 distinct CDR3 sequences, of which 13% to 15% were seen once. Clones ranked in the top ten supply 3.6% of the sample.

The TCR originated in a female donor in good health, serving as a healthy control. Sequencing was carried out using memory CD4+ T cells from blood. Recombination linked TRBV28 to TRBJ2-2, with the D segment identity uncertain. The DNA sequence is TGTGCCAGCAAGGCCGGGGAGCTGTTTTTT. Its protein is CASKAGELFF.